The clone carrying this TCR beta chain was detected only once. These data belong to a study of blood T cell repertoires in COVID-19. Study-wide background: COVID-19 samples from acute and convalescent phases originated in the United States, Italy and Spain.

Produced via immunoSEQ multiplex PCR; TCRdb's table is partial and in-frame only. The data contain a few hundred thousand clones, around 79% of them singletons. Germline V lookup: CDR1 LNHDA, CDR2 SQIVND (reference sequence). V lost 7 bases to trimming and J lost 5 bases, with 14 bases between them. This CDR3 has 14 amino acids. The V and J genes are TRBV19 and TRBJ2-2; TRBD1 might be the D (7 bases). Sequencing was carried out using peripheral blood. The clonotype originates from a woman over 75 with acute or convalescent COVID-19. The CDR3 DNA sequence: TGTGCCAGTAATGCAGGGGGGAGGACCGGGGAGCTGTTTTTT. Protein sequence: CASNAGGRTGELFF.